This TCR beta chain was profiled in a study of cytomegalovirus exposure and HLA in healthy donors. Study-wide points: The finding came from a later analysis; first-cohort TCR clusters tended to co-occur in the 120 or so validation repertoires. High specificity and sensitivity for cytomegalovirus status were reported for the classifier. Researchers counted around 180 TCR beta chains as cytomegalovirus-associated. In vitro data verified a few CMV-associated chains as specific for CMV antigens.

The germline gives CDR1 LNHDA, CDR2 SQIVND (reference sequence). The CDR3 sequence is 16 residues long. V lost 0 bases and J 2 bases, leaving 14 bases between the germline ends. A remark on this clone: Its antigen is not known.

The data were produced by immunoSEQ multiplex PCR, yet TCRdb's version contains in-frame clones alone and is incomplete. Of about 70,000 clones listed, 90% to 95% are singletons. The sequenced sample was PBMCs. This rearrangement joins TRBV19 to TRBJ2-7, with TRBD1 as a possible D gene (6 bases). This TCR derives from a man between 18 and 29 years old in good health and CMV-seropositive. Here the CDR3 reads CASSIDLLGTPYEQYF. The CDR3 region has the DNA TGTGCCAGTAGTATAGATCTATTGGGGACACCCTACGAGCAGTACTTC.